This T cell receptor (beta chain) was identified in a study of T cell changes during pregnancy in multiple sclerosis. This clone showed up just once. Assay: immunoSEQ multiplex PCR; the TCRdb copy retains only in-frame clones and omits some. The sample yields 30,000 to 45,000 clones, 80% to 95% seen once. This CDR3 has 15 residues. The germline V gene encodes CDR1 LNHDA and CDR2 SQIVND (reference sequence). Trimming left V 5 bases short and J 4 bases short, with 17 bases between. This TCR was sampled from a female donor in good health, enrolled as a control in a pregnancy study. Sequencing used CD4+ T cells from peripheral blood mononuclear cells, obtained after pregnancy. The chain has TRBV19 and TRBJ1-1; D is uncertain. In DNA, the CDR3 is TGTGCCAGTAGTCTCCCCACGGGGATCGGCACTGAAGCTTTCTTT. Encoded protein: CASSLPTGIGTEAFF.